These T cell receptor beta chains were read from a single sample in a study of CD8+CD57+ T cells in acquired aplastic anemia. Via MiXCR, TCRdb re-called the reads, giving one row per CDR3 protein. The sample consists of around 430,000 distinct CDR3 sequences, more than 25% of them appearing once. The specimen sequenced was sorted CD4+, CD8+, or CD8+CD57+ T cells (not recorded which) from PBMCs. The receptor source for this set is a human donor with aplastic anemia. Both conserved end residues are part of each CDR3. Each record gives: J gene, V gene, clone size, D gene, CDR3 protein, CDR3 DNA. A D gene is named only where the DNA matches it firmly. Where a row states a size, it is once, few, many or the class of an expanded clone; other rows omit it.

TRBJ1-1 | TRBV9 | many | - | CASSVAGNTEAFF | TGTGCCAGCAGCGTAGCCGGGAACACTGAAGCTTTCTTT
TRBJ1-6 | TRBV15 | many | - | CATSRDIRSPLHF | TGTGCCACCAGCAGAGATATAAGGTCACCCCTCCACTTT
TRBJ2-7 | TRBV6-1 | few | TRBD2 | CASSQTGGFEQYF | TGTGCCAGCAGCCAAACCGGGGGGTTCGAGCAGTACTTC
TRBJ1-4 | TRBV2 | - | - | CASSAAEDEKLFF | TGTGCCAGCAGTGCGGCGGAAGATGAAAAACTGTTTTTT
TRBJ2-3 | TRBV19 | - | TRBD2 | CAWPGGPHGTQYF | TGTGCCTGGCCGGGGGGGCCGCATGGTACGCAGTATTTT
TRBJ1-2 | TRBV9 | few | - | CASSVGVNGGYTF | TGTGCCAGCAGCGTGGGAGTGAATGGGGGCTACACCTTC
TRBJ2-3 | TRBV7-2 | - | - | CASSLVADSSTDTQYF | TGTGCCAGCAGCTTAGTGGCGGACAGTAGCACAGATACGCAGTATTTT
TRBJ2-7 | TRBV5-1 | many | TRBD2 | CASSQDLAGSYEQYF | TGCGCCAGCAGCCAGGACCTAGCGGGATCCTACGAGCAGTACTTC
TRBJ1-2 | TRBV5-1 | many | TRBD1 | CASSSMGTGDGYTF | TGCGCCAGCAGCTCAATGGGGACAGGGGATGGCTACACCTTC
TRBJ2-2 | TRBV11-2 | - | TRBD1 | CASSLGGTGGTGELFF | TGTGCCAGCAGTTTAGGAGGGACAGGGGGTACCGGGGAGCTGTTTTTT
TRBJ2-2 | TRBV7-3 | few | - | CASSLTFSRVNTGELFF | TGTGCCAGCAGCTTAACGTTCTCTCGGGTAAACACCGGGGAGCTGTTTTTT
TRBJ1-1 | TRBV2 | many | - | CASIEVQGRQAFF | TGTGCCAGCATCGAAGTACAGGGTCGTCAAGCTTTCTTT
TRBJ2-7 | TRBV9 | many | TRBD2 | CASSPSLAGFEQYF | TGTGCCAGCAGCCCTTCTCTAGCGGGATTCGAGCAGTACTTC
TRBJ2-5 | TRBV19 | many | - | CASSQGYETQYF | TGTGCCAGTTCGCAGGGTTACGAGACCCAGTACTTC
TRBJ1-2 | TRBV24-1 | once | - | CATSDLGGPNYGYTF | TGTGCCACCAGTGATTTAGGCGGACCGAACTATGGCTACACCTTC
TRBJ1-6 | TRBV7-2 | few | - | CASSLAPTARYNSPLHF | TGTGCCAGCAGCTTAGCGCCCACAGCCCGTTATAATTCACCCCTCCACTTT